This TCR beta chain was sequenced in a study of early T cells in non-severe SARS-CoV-2 infection (dated by TCRdb to the early 2020s). At the level of the whole study: TCR sequencing used bulk RNA from unsorted whole blood, so alpha and beta chains could not be paired. Study-wide conclusions, independent of this receptor: VDJdb matching was skewed toward anti-spike CD8 responses and likely underestimated virus-specific expansions, missing private and CD4 specificities.

The study was a case-control design nested within a healthcare worker cohort in London, UK, with weekly nasopharyngeal swab PCR tests and blood sampling. Healthcare workers were recruited during the week of the UK lockdown, between 23 and 31 March 2020, and followed weekly for up to about 15 weeks. Receptor libraries were prepared by 5' RACE. Sequencer: NextSeq 500. Unique molecular identifiers were attached to individual cDNA molecules in the TCR library protocol so that sequencing error and PCR bias could be corrected. Both TCR alpha and beta chains were sequenced, and tight co-correlation was observed between alpha and beta sequence abundances in each sample. Per the original workflow: Decombinator V4 was used to annotate the V gene, J gene and CDR3 of the TCR sequences. TCRs were defined as expanded if a significant change between any two time points was detected under a Poisson model with p below 0.0001. TCR abundances were normalised to the total number of TCRs sequenced per sample and were expressed as counts per million. TRAV1-2 paired with TRAJ12, TRAJ20 or TRAJ33 defined MAIT TCRs, while TRAV10 paired with TRAJ18 defined iNKT TCRs. VDJdb, accessed on 1 November 2021, was searched for TCRs annotated for CMV, EBV and SARS-CoV-2, and TCRs annotated for more than one antigen were excluded. The raw public reads went through TCRdb reprocessing: fastp at Q25, MiXCR clone calling, in-frame beta chains kept. Each entry merges the rows of one CDR3 protein and shows their most common DNA and genes. TCRdb's processing, not the study's, gives the V and J calls here. For this sample there are about 81,000 distinct CDR3 sequences; roughly 6% appear just once. The top ten clonotypes cover roughly 7.8% of the sample.

This clonotype was seen ten or more times. The antigen this receptor binds is unknown. It has no much larger one-base neighbor in the sample; base qualities were not kept. Looking up the germline V gene (reference sequence) yields CDR1 DFQATT and CDR2 SNEGSKA. The CDR3, from cysteine to phenylalanine, totals 16 residues. Only the CDR3 DNA is retained, 48 bases long and in frame from the first base. Deletion took 6 bases off V and 5 bases off J, with a span of 23 bases between the germline ends. The TCR originated in an adult who was a healthcare worker with PCR-confirmed SARS-CoV-2 infection or an uninfected control (not recorded which). The V gene is TRBV20-1 and the J gene is TRBJ2-4; the D gene is perhaps TRBD1, on 6 matching bases. Specimen: whole blood. The nucleotide sequence is given as TGCAGTGCCACACTCACTAAGACAGGTGCGGAAAACATTCAGTACTTC. It codes for CSATLTKTGAENIQYF.